A selection of T cell receptor beta chains follows, all from one sample in a study of somatic mutations in cytotoxic T cells in rheumatoid arthritis. Data came from immunoSEQ multiplex PCR; TCRdb stores just in-frame clones and leaves some out. The sample yields around 15,000 clones, approximately 82% seen once. What was sequenced was CD8+ T cells sorted from blood. Source of these receptors: an adult with rheumatoid arthritis. The CDR3 runs from the conserved cysteine through the conserved F or W. Fields, in order: clone size, V gene, D gene, J gene, CDR3 length, CDR3 DNA, CDR3 protein. D genes are given only for firm matches. Not all rows give a size; the values are once, few, many and, for expanded clones, a class.

few	TRBV4-1	.	TRBJ1-1	14	TGCGCCAGCAGCCAAGTAGGTGGGGGGGCTGAAGCTTTCTTT	CASSQVGGGAEAFF
.	TRBV6-5	.	TRBJ1-1	14	TGTGCCAGCAGTTACTCGCAGGGTTTCGCTGAAGCTTTCTTT	CASSYSQGFAEAFF
.	TRBV2	.	TRBJ2-7	10	TGTGCCAGCAGTGACTACGAGCAGTACTTC	CASSDYEQYF
.	TRBV4-1	TRBD1	TRBJ1-5	20	TGCGCCAGCAGCCAAGTTTATATTTCTTTCGGACAGGGGTCCGGACAGCCCCAGCATTTT	CASSQVYISFGQGSGQPQHF
.	TRBV19	.	TRBJ2-1	14	TGTGCCAGTAGTATAGGGGGCATCTACAATGAGCAGTTCTTC	CASSIGGIYNEQFF
.	TRBV4-1	TRBD2	TRBJ2-2	18	TGCGCCAGCAGCCTAAAGGGACTAGCGGGGTCGAACACCGGGGAGCTGTTTTTT	CASSLKGLAGSNTGELFF
.	TRBV7-9	.	TRBJ1-5	16	TGTGCCAGCAGCTTAGCAGGGGAGGATAGCAATCAGCCCCAGCATTTT	CASSLAGEDSNQPQHF
.	TRBV30	.	TRBJ2-3	14	TGTGCCTGGAGTGTGGCCGACAGCACAGATACGCAGTATTTT	CAWSVADSTDTQYF
few	TRBV10-3	TRBD1	TRBJ1-1	14	TGTGCCATCAGTGGGACAGGTGGGGACACTGAAGCTTTCTTT	CAISGTGGDTEAFF
.	TRBV7-9	.	TRBJ2-3	15	TGTGCCAGCAGCGATTCGGGACTCCCGGGGGATACGCAGTATTTT	CASSDSGLPGDTQYF
.	TRBV11-2	TRBD2	TRBJ2-1	15	TGTGCCAGCAGCTACACTAGCGGGGGGAGTTCTGAGCAGTTCTTC	CASSYTSGGSSEQFF
.	TRBV9	.	TRBJ2-2	15	TGTGCCAGCAGCGTTGGATCAGGGCGGATCGGGGAGCTGTTTTTT	CASSVGSGRIGELFF
.	TRBV9	TRBD2	TRBJ2-3	15	TGTGCCAGCAGCAGGCTAGCGGGGGACACAGATACGCAGTATTTT	CASSRLAGDTDTQYF
.	TRBV21-1	.	TRBJ2-7	9	TGTGCCAGCATAACCGAGCAGTACTTC	CASITEQYF
few	TRBV7-9	.	TRBJ1-1	15	TGTGCCAGCAGCATCCCCCACCTCATGAACACTGAAGCTTTCTTT	CASSIPHLMNTEAFF